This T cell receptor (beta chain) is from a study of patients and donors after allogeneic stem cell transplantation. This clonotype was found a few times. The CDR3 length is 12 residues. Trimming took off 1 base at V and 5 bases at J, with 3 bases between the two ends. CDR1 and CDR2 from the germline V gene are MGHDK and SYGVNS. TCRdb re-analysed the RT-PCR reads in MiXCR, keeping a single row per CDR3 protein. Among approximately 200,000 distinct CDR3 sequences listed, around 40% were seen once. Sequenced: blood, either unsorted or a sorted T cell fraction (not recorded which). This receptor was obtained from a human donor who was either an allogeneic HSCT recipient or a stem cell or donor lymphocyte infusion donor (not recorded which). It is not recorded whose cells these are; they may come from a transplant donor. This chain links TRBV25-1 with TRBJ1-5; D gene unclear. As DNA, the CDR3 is TGTGCCAGCAGTGAATCGGATCAGCCCCAGCATTTT. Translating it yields CASSESDQPQHF.